This passage covers 31 T cell receptor beta chains from one sample sequenced in a study of cytomegalovirus exposure and HLA in healthy donors. Vbeta (60) and Jbeta (13) primers were used in the PCR. Sequencing used immunoSEQ multiplex PCR; TCRdb keeps in-frame clones, though not all of them. The sample records around 180,000 clones, around 80% being singletons. Sequencing input: PBMCs. The receptors shown here come from a woman aged 50 to 65 in good health and CMV-seropositive.

A note on this clone: Germline is not matched at one junction end, which may reflect a read error. The rearrangement uses TRBV7-9 and TRBJ1-1; D is uncertain. Germline CDR1 reads SEHNR; CDR2 reads FQNEAQ (reference sequence). This CDR3 region has 14 residues. For the CDR3, the DNA is TGTTCCAGCAGCTTATACCGAGGGAACACTGAAGCTTTCTTT. Its protein is CSSSLYRGNTEAFF.

The chain recombines TRBV4-1 with TRBJ1-5, with a possible D match to TRBD1 (5 bases). CDR1 is MGHRA and CDR2 is YSYEKL in the germline V gene. Trimming removed 3 bases from V and 4 bases from J, with 13 bases in between. CDR3 length: 15 residues. The DNA of the CDR3 is TGCGCCAGCAGCCACCCCGGGACTCAGAATCAGCCCCAGCATTTT. Translating it yields CASSHPGTQNQPQHF.

The CDR3 sequence is CASSTGTSGTGELFF. CDR3 in DNA: TGTGCCAGTAGTACCGGGACTAGCGGCACCGGGGAGCTGTTTTTT. This chain joins TRBV19 and TRBJ2-2; 11 nucleotides match TRBD2. V lost 4 bases to trimming and J lost 4 bases; unmatched junction nucleotides: 2. This CDR3 has 15 residues. Germline V CDR1 and CDR2: LNHDA, SQIVND (reference sequence).

The V gene is TRBV9, the J gene TRBJ2-3, with 8 positions matching TRBD2. The trim removed 0 bases at V and 2 bases at J, leaving 8 bases unmatched. This CDR3 has 17 residues. In germline, CDR1 is SGDLS, CDR2 YYNGEE. The CDR3 is CASSVEGSGIHTDTQYF. The CDR3 DNA follows: TGTGCCAGCAGCGTAGAGGGTAGCGGGATCCACACAGATACGCAGTATTTT.

The chain is built from TRBV7-3 and TRBJ2-1; tentative D call: TRBD2 (6 bases). Germline values: CDR1 SGHTA, CDR2 FQGTGA. Between the trimmed V and J ends, which lost 3 bases and 10 bases, there was a span of 10 bases. The CDR3 runs to 12 residues. This CDR3 reads CASSLGGGEQFF. CDR3 nucleotides: TGTGCCAGCAGCTTGGGAGGAGGAGAGCAGTTCTTC.

CDR3 sequence (DNA): TGCGCCAGCCTATCGGGGGACCACACCGGGGAGCTGTTTTTT. Translation gives CASLSGDHTGELFF. The rearrangement links TRBV5-1 to TRBJ2-2; D possibly corresponds to TRBD2 (6 bases). Germline V gene lookup returns CDR1 SGHRS and CDR2 YFSETQ. The CDR3 totals 14 residues. The germline V and J ends were trimmed by 7 bases and 3 bases, with 13 bases remaining between them.

The chain combines TRBV6-1 with TRBJ1-5; D not certain. The CDR3 loop spans 13 amino acids. With 5 bases removed from V and 6 bases from J, the gap between germline ends came to 11 bases. CDR1 is MNHNS, CDR2 SASEGT, per germline. The CDR3 is CASSLDLRQPQHF. CDR3 sequence (DNA): TGTGCCAGCAGTTTGGACTTGCGTCAGCCCCAGCATTTT.

This clone was observed a few times. This chain uses TRBV19 with TRBJ1-2; TRBD1 matches 7 bases. Germline assignment: CDR1 LNHDA and CDR2 SQIVND (reference sequence). CDR3 length: 16 residues. V trimming: 5 bases; J trimming: 4 bases; junction bases outside the gene matches: 13. The CDR3, as DNA: TGTGCCAGTAGTGCCAGTCTCCGGGACAGTACCTATGGCTACACCTTC. Encoded protein: CASSASLRDSTYGYTF.

The chain couples TRBV19 to TRBJ2-3, with TRBD2 matching 9 bases. Germline lookup yields CDR1 LNHDA and CDR2 SQIVND (reference sequence). V lost 5 bases to trimming and J lost 6 bases; unmatched junction nucleotides: 9. The CDR3 is 15 amino acids. CDR3 coding DNA: TGTGCCAGTAGTCCCAGCGGGCGGGAGGGGGATACGCAGTATTTT. It encodes CASSPSGREGDTQYF. The variable domain in full, with the rest retrieved from reference TRBV19 and TRBJ2-3, is DGGITQSPKYLFRKEGQNVTLSCEQNLNHDAMYWYRQDPGQGLRLIYYSQIVNDFQKGDIAEGYSVSREKKESFPLTVTSAQKNPTAFYLCASSPSGREGDTQYFGPGTRLTVL.

The chain is built from TRBV5-1 and TRBJ2-6; 8 bases are a match to TRBD2. Looked up from germline, CDR1 is SGHRS and CDR2 is YFSETQ. V dropped 1 base and J dropped 1; count of bases not matched to a gene: 10. CDR3 length equals 19 residues. The CDR3 is CASSLNAGGLTSGANVLTF. The CDR3 coding sequence is TGCGCCAGCAGCTTGAACGCGGGGGGCCTCACTTCTGGGGCCAACGTCCTGACTTTC. The entire variable domain, with the rest obtained from reference TRBV5-1 and TRBJ2-6, is as follows: KAGVTQTPRYLIKTRGQQVTLSCSPISGHRSVSWYQQTPGQGLQFLFEYFSETQRNKGNFPGRFSGRQFSNSRSEMNVSTLELGDSALYLCASSLNAGGLTSGANVLTFGAGSRLTVL.

This clone was seen more than once but under ten times. This chain links TRBV5-4 with TRBJ1-2, with 7 positions matching TRBD1. CDR1 and CDR2 from the germline V gene are SGHNT and YYREEE (reference sequence). CDR3 length equals 14 residues. The V gene end was trimmed by 2 bases and the J gene end by 6 bases; junction bases not matched to a gene: 7. The CDR3 region is CASSLVYRGHGYTF. CDR3 coding DNA: TGTGCCAGCAGCTTAGTTTACAGGGGACATGGCTACACCTTC.

The chain combines TRBV5-6 with TRBJ2-1, with D maybe TRBD1 (6 bases). Germline V gene sequence: CDR1 SGHDT, CDR2 YYEEEE. The germline V and J ends were trimmed by 4 bases and 5 bases, with 10 bases remaining between them. This CDR3 is 13 amino acids long. CDR3 amino acids: CASSPQGHNEQFF. DNA of the CDR3: TGTGCCAGCAGCCCACAGGGCCACAATGAGCAGTTCTTC.

This chain connects TRBV11-2 to TRBJ1-2, with TRBD1 identical over 9 bases. There are 13 residues in the CDR3. With V trimmed by 5 bases and J by 5 bases, 3 bases remained unmatched. Germline CDR1 reads SGHAT; CDR2 reads FQNNGV. The CDR3 DNA follows: TGTGCCAGCAGCCGACAGGGGGATTATGGCTACACCTTC. This codes for CASSRQGDYGYTF.

The chain employs TRBV6-5 and TRBJ1-6, with D perhaps TRBD1 (6 bases). This CDR3 is built from 15 residues. V shed 2 bases and J shed 8 bases, with 13 bases lying between them. Germline assignment: CDR1 MNHEY and CDR2 SVGAGI. The CDR3 DNA follows: TGTGCCAGCAGTTACGGGGGCGGAAGGGATTCACCCCTCCACTTT. It codes for CASSYGGGRDSPLHF.

The rearrangement joins TRBV5-1 to TRBJ2-1, with no clear D. The CDR3 sequence is 14 residues long. Trimming removed 1 base at V and 7 bases at J, with 12 bases between. Per the germline V gene, CDR1 is SGHRS and CDR2 is YFSETQ. The CDR3 reads CASSLMGSPNEQFF. Written as DNA, the CDR3 is TGCGCCAGCAGCTTGATGGGCTCCCCAAATGAGCAGTTCTTC.

The rearrangement joins TRBV6-5 to TRBJ2-5; 11 nucleotides line up with TRBD2. Germline V CDR1 and CDR2: MNHEY, SVGAGI. The CDR3 spans 13 residues. V shed 4 bases, J shed 8 bases, and the junction held 3 bases outside the gene matches. CDR3 bases: TGTGCCAGCAGTTCGGGACTAGCGGCCACCCAGTACTTC. It is translated as CASSSGLAATQYF.

The chain links TRBV19 to TRBJ2-3; 14 nucleotides match TRBD2. The CDR3 totals 16 residues. Trimming cost V 5 bases and J 5 bases; bases outside gene matches: 6. Germline lookup yields CDR1 LNHDA and CDR2 SQIVND (reference sequence). CDR3 DNA sequence: TGTGCCAGTAGTTGGACTAGCGGGGGGAACCGAGATACGCAGTATTTT. Translating gives CASSWTSGGNRDTQYF.

This clone was recorded once. V gene TRBV18 combines with J gene TRBJ2-7, with 7 bases identical to TRBD1. Germline CDR1 reads KGHSH; CDR2 reads LQKENI. This CDR3 is built from 14 residues. V shed 2 bases and J 3 bases; nucleotides not matched to a gene: 4. The CDR3 is CASSPATGLYEQYF. The CDR3 DNA reads TGTGCCAGCTCACCAGCGACAGGGCTCTACGAGCAGTACTTC.

V and J are TRBV18 and TRBJ2-1; weak D call: TRBD1 (6 bases). Trimming took off 5 bases at V and 6 bases at J, with 20 bases between the two ends. Germline V gene data show CDR1 as KGHSH and CDR2 as LQKENI. This CDR3 comprises 16 residues. The CDR3 DNA reads as TGTGCCAGCTCATCGCCACTCAGGGGCGCGGGCAATGAGCAGTTCTTC. Its translation: CASSSPLRGAGNEQFF.

The rearrangement links TRBV5-3 to TRBJ2-1; 12 positions match TRBD2. TRBV5-3 has ORF status, its function being uncertain. This CDR3 is 17 amino acids long. The trim removed 0 bases at V and 4 bases at J, leaving 5 bases unmatched. CDR3 protein: CARSLELAGGLYNEQFF. CDR3 coding DNA: TGTGCCAGAAGCTTGGAACTAGCGGGGGGTCTGTACAATGAGCAGTTCTTC.

The chain has TRBV11-2 and TRBJ2-1, with 8 bases aligning to TRBD2. The V and J ends lost 1 base and 2 bases, in that order; junction bases with no gene match: 4. The germline V gene has CDR1 SGHAT and CDR2 FQNNGV. The CDR3 extends over 16 amino acids. CDR3 amino acids: CASSLVAGGPYNEQFF. The CDR3 DNA is TGTGCCAGCAGCTTAGTGGCGGGGGGACCCTACAATGAGCAGTTCTTC.

There are a few counts of this clone. This sequence joins TRBV7-3 and TRBJ2-7; tentative D call: TRBD2 (5 bases). V gave up 5 bases and J gave up 7 bases, with 15 bases separating them. The germline V gene has CDR1 SGHTA and CDR2 FQGTGA. This CDR3 is built from 13 residues. The CDR3 DNA sequence: TGTGCCAGCAGCCGAGATGGGTCGGGGGAGCAGTACTTC. Translated, it gives CASSRDGSGEQYF. Based on the CDR3 plus reference TRBV7-3 and TRBJ2-7, the full variable domain is GAGVSQTPSNKVTEKGKYVELRCDPISGHTALYWYRQSLGQGPEFLIYFQGTGAADDSGLPNDRFFAVRPEGSVSTLKIQRTERGDSAVYLCASSRDGSGEQYFGPGTRLTVT.

On this clone itself: Its ends do not fully match the called genes, so a read error is possible. The chain has TRBV10-1 and TRBJ2-2; 8 bases match TRBD1. This CDR3 has 16 residues. The germline V gene has CDR1 WNHNN and CDR2 SYGVQD (reference sequence). The CDR3, as DNA: TGCGCCAGCAGGGAGTCCGGGACAGGTGGAACCGGGGAGCTGTTTTTT. This codes for CASRESGTGGTGELFF.

The chain has TRBV5-8 and TRBJ1-1; 8 positions agree with TRBD1. There are 16 residues in the CDR3. The germline gives CDR1 SGHTS, CDR2 YDEGEE. Losses at the gene ends were 0 bases for V and 2 bases for J; bases not matched to a gene: 6. The CDR3 coding sequence is TGTGCCAGCAGCTTGGGGACAGGGAGGCCCAACACTGAAGCTTTCTTT. The encoded protein is CASSLGTGRPNTEAFF. The full variable domain, completed using reference TRBV5-8 and TRBJ1-1, is EAGVTQSPTHLIKTRGQQATLRCSPISGHTSVYWYQQALGLGLQFLLWYDEGEERNRGNFPPRFSGRQFPNYSSELNVNALELEDSALYLCASSLGTGRPNTEAFFGQGTRLTVV.

The chain has TRBV7-6 and TRBJ1-5; TRBD1 is a possible D gene (5 bases). V dropped 0 bases and J dropped 5 bases, with 5 bases sitting between them. Germline V gene lookup returns CDR1 SGHVS and CDR2 FNYEAQ. The CDR3 spans 13 residues. CDR3 loop: CASSLAGDQPQHF. The DNA for the CDR3 is TGTGCCAGCAGCTTAGCAGGGGATCAGCCCCAGCATTTT.

The CDR3 region has the DNA TGTGCCAGTAGTCCCCTCGGGGGAGGGTCCGGGGAGCTGTTTTTT. Translation: CASSPLGGGSGELFF. The chain couples TRBV19 to TRBJ2-2; 7 bases match TRBD2. V shed 5 bases, J shed 6 bases, and the junction held 9 bases outside the gene matches. This CDR3 spans 15 amino acids. Germline CDR1 is LNHDA and CDR2 is SQIVND (reference sequence).

The J gene is TRBJ1-5, the V gene TRBV7-9; D unclear. There are 12 residues in the CDR3. Trimming took 5 bases from V and 4 from J, leaving 6 bases between them. The germline gives CDR1 SEHNR, CDR2 FQNEAQ (reference sequence). CDR3 nucleotide sequence: TGTGCCAGCAGCCCCCTAAATCAGCCCCAGCATTTT. Translated: CASSPLNQPQHF.

The V gene is TRBV10-3, the J gene TRBJ1-2; D may be TRBD1 (5 bases). This CDR3 is built from 12 residues. Trimming left V 7 bases short and J 8 bases short, with 14 bases between. Germline CDR1 and CDR2: ENHRY and SYGVKD. The CDR3 DNA sequence: TGTGCCATCACTTCGGGGGAGGACGGCTACACCTTC. Translating gives CAITSGEDGYTF.

This clone was counted a single time. The chain uses TRBV5-1 and TRBJ2-5, with 12 bases lining up with TRBD2. V lost 2 bases to trimming and J lost 5 bases; unmatched junction nucleotides: 7. Germline V gives CDR1 SGHRS, CDR2 YFSETQ. CDR3 length equals 16 residues. This chain's CDR3 is CASSFSSGGAGETQYF. DNA for the CDR3: TGCGCCAGCAGCTTTTCTAGCGGGGGGGCCGGGGAGACCCAGTACTTC.

J is TRBJ2-1 and V is TRBV6-1; the match to TRBD2 covers 13 bases. CDR3 size: 15 residues. V lost 3 bases, J lost 5 bases, and 1 base stayed unmatched. Germline V CDR1 and CDR2: MNHNS, SASEGT. CDR3 nucleotide sequence: TGTGCCAGCAGTGAGGGGACTAGCGGGGACAATGAGCAGTTCTTC. Protein product: CASSEGTSGDNEQFF.

The chain employs TRBV6-6 and TRBJ2-7; 9 bases are a match to TRBD1. The CDR3 runs 15 residues. The V and J ends lost 5 bases and 5 bases, in that order; junction bases with no gene match: 10. Germline V gene sequence: CDR1 MNHNY, CDR2 SVGAGI (reference sequence). CDR3 nucleotide sequence: TGTGCCAGCAGTACCAAGGACAGGGGTTCCCACGAGCAGTACTTC. It translates to CASSTKDRGSHEQYF.